This TCR beta chain was sequenced in a study of cytomegalovirus exposure and HLA in healthy donors. Study overall: In a later analysis, it was reported that the approximately 120 validation repertoires had been produced on the same platform as the 550 to 700 repertoires belonging to the first cohort. Study observations and caveats: Reports described diagnosis of cytomegalovirus status by the classifier as highly specific and sensitive.

Regarding this clone: Its antigen is unknown.

Trimming took off 10 bases at V and 3 bases at J, with 19 bases between the two ends. The CDR3 totals 14 residues. The donors were members of the approximately 130-subject validation cohort (separate from the approximately 670-subject first cohort). TCRdb's copy holds only in-frame clones and misses some; the assay was immunoSEQ multiplex PCR. The sample consists of some 83,000 clones, nearly 95% of them appearing once. The V and J genes are TRBV5-3 and TRBJ1-2; possibly TRBD1 for D (5 bases). TRBV5-3 is classed as an ORF, of uncertain function. This receptor was identified in a woman aged 18-29 years in good health and CMV-seronegative. Sequencing was done on a sample of PBMCs. The CDR3 is CAPYLLGVYYGYTF. DNA for the CDR3: TGTGCCCCATATCTTTTAGGGGTTTACTATGGCTACACCTTC.